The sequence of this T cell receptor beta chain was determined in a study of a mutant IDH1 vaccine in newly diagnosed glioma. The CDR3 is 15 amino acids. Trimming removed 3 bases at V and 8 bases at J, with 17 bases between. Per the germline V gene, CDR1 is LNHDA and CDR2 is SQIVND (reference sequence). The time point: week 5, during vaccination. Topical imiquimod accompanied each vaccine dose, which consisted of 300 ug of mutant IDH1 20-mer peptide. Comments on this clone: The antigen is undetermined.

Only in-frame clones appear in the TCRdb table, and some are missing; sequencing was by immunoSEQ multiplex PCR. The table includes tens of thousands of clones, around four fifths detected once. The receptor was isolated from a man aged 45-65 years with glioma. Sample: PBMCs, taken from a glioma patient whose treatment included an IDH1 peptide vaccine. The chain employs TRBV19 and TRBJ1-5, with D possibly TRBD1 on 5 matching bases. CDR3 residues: CASSIRQGLIEPQHF. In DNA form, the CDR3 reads TGTGCCAGTAGTATCAGGCAGGGCCTAATCGAGCCCCAGCATTTT.